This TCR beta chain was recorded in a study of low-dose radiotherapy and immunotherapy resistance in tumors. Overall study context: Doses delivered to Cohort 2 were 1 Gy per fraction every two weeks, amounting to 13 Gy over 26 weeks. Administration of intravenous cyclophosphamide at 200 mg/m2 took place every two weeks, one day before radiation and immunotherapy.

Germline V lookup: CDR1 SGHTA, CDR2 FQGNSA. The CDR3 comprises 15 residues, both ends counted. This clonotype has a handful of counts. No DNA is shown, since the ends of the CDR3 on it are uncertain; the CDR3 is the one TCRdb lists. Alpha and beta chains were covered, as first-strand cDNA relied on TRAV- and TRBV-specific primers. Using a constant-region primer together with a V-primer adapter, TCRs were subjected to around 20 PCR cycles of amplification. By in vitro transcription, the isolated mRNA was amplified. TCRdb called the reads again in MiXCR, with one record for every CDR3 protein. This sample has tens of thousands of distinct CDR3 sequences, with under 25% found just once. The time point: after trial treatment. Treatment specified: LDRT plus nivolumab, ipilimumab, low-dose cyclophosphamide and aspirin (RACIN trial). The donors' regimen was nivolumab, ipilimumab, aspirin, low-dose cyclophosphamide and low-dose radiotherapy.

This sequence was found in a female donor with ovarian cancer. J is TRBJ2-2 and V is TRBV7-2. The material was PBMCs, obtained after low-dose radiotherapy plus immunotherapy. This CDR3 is CASSLRQATPGSCFF.